One sample yielded the 9 T cell receptor beta chains listed below, sequenced in a study of OX40 agonist ivuxolimab in advanced cancers. Sequencing was performed with immunoSEQ multiplex PCR; in TCRdb, only in-frame clones are kept and a portion is missing. The profile shows 50,000 or so clones, around 89% of them singletons. The sample was CD4+ or CD8+ T cells sorted from blood, taken in a trial of the OX40 agonist ivuxolimab. These receptors were taken from an adult with an advanced solid tumor such as melanoma, head and neck, liver or kidney cancer.

V is TRBV19 and J is TRBJ1-1; 8 bases map to TRBD1. Trimming cost V 5 bases and J 5 bases; bases outside gene matches: 7. Germline CDR1 LNHDA, CDR2 SQIVND (reference sequence). The CDR3 runs 14 residues. The CDR3, as DNA: TGTGCCAGTAGTGCGGGGACAGGCGTGACTGAAGCTTTCTTT. Its translation: CASSAGTGVTEAFF.

CDR3 loop: CASSTQASLGEQYF. DNA for the CDR3: TGTGCCAGTAGTACACAGGCGTCCCTGGGCGAGCAGTACTTC. The rearrangement links TRBV19 to TRBJ2-7; the D gene is possibly TRBD1 (5 bases). Germline V gene lookup returns CDR1 LNHDA and CDR2 SQIVND (reference sequence). The V gene lost 4 bases and the J gene lost 6 bases, with 16 bases spanning the gap. The CDR3 extends over 14 amino acids.

The chain's CDR3 is CASSLTLGVGNGEAFF. In nucleotides, the CDR3 is TGCGCCAGCAGCTTGACCCTTGGCGTAGGGAACGGTGAAGCTTTCTTT. The rearrangement joins TRBV5-1 to TRBJ1-1; D unresolved. This CDR3 is built from 16 residues. Germline V lookup: CDR1 SGHRS, CDR2 YFSETQ. The ends were cut back, 1 base at V and 7 bases at J, with 20 bases in the middle.

The rearrangement links TRBV6-6 to TRBJ2-1; D unclear. The V end was cut by 0 bases, the J end by 9 bases, with 9 bases between. Germline CDR1 is MNHNY and CDR2 is SVGAGI (reference sequence). This CDR3 is 13 amino acids long. The CDR3 sequence: CASSYSEVREQFF. CDR3 coding DNA: TGTGCCAGCAGTTACTCCGAAGTTCGTGAGCAGTTCTTC.

This sequence joins TRBV6-4 and TRBJ1-4; a possible D gene is TRBD1 (6 bases). Looked up from germline, CDR1 is MRHNA and CDR2 is SNTAGT. V was pared by 0 bases and J by 5 bases, with 10 bases between. The CDR3 totals 15 residues. CDR3: CASSDSGRGNEKLFF. The CDR3 DNA follows: TGTGCCAGCAGTGACTCAGGCAGGGGAAATGAAAAACTGTTTTTT.

The chain couples TRBV11-2 to TRBJ2-5; D is perhaps TRBD2 (6 bases). The CDR3 is made up of 14 amino acids. Between the trimmed V and J ends, which lost 5 bases and 2 bases, there was a span of 12 bases. CDR1 is SGHAT and CDR2 is FQNNGV in the germline V gene. Here the CDR3 reads CASSPMGGQETQYF. The CDR3 DNA is TGTGCCAGCAGCCCGATGGGGGGACAAGAGACCCAGTACTTC.

This chain joins TRBV4-2 and TRBJ2-7, with TRBD2 identical over 9 bases. Per germline, CDR1 LGHNA and CDR2 YNFKEQ. This CDR3 is 17 amino acids long. V lost 0 bases, J lost 1 base, and 7 bases stayed unmatched. CDR3 DNA sequence: TGTGCCAGCAGCCAAGACAGTTGGGGACTAGCTTCCTACGAGCAGTACTTC. Amino acid sequence: CASSQDSWGLASYEQYF.

The sample holds one count of this clone. The CDR3 sequence: CASSLALQGAYEQYF. The CDR3 DNA follows: TGTGCCAGCAGCTTAGCGCTCCAGGGGGCCTACGAGCAGTACTTC. The J gene is TRBJ2-7, the V gene TRBV7-6, with 7 bases identical to TRBD1. This CDR3 region has 15 residues. V shed 0 bases and J 2 bases; nucleotides not matched to a gene: 4. Germline CDR1 SGHVS, CDR2 FNYEAQ. Filled out from reference TRBV7-6 and TRBJ2-7, the complete variable domain reads GAGVSQSPRYKVTKRGQDVALRCDPISGHVSLYWYRQALGQGPEFLTYFNYEAQQDKSGLPNDRFSAERPEGSISTLTIQRTEQRDSAMYRCASSLALQGAYEQYFGPGTRLTVT.

The V and J genes are TRBV5-6 and TRBJ2-7, with a possible D match to TRBD1 (6 bases). Looked up from germline, CDR1 is SGHDT and CDR2 is YYEEEE. This CDR3 has 13 residues. The V end lost 5 bases, the J end lost 3 bases, and 12 bases lay between the germline ends. CDR3 amino acids: CASSSDSYYEQYF. CDR3 in DNA: TGTGCCAGCAGTTCGGACAGCTACTACGAGCAGTACTTC.